This T cell receptor beta chain was obtained from a study of T-cell reconstitution after alpha-beta-depleted transplantation in children. This clonotype has only a few counts. Researchers prepared the TCRbeta library using unique molecular identifiers, the study reports. TCRdb ran MiXCR on the PCR reads and lists one entry per CDR3 protein. The table lists roughly 90,000 distinct CDR3 sequences, 12% of them singletons, with 14% in the top ten. The junction had 14 bases not matched to a gene; V was cut back by 4 bases and J by 8 bases. The CDR3 sequence is 16 residues long. The germline gives CDR1 SGHTA, CDR2 FQGNSA.

The sample in question was PBMCs from the stem cell graft donor, obtained from the stem cell graft. The source is a human donor who donated a stem cell graft to a child with inherited bone marrow failure. This rearrangement joins TRBV7-2 to TRBJ2-3, with 8 bases aligning to TRBD2. CDR3 residues: CASSWGSGGVSGTQYF. The DNA for the CDR3 is TGTGCCAGCAGCTGGGGGAGCGGGGGCGTATCCGGTACGCAGTATTTT.